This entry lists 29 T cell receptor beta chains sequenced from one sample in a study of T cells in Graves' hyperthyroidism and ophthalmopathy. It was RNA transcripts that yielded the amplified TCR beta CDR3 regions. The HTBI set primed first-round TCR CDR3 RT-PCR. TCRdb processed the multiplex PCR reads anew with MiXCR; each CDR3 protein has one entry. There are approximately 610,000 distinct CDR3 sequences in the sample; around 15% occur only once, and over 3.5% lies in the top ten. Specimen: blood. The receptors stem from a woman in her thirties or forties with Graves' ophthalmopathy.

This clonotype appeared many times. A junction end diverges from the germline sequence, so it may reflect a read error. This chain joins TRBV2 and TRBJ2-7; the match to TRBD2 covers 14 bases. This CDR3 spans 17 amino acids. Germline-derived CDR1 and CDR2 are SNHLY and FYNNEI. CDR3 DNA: TGTGCCAGCATCACCCCGGGACTAGCGGGAGAGTCCTACGGGCAGTACTTC. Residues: CASITPGLAGESYGQYF.

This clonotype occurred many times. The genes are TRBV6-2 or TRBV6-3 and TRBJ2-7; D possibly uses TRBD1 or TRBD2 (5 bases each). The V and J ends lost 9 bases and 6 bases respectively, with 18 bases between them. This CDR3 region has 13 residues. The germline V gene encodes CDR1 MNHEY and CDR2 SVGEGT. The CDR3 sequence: CASRDVGLGEQYF. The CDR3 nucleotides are TGTGCCAGTCGGGACGTCGGGCTGGGCGAGCAGTACTTC.

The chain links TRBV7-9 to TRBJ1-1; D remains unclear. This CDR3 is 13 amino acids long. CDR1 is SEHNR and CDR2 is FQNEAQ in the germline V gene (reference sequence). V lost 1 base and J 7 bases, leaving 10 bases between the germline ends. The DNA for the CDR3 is TGTGCCAGCAGCTTAGGCCGGACGAATGAAGCTTTCTTT. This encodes CASSLGRTNEAFF.

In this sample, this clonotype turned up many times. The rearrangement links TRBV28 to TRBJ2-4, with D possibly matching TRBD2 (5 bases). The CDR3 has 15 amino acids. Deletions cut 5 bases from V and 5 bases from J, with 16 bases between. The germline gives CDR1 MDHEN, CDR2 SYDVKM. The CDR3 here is CASSRELKPENIQYF. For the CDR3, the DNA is TGTGCCAGCAGTAGGGAGTTAAAGCCGGAAAACATTCAGTACTTC.

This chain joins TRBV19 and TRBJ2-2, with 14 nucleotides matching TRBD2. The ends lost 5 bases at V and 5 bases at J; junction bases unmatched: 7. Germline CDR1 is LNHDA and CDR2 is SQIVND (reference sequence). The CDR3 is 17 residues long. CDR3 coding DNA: TGTGCCAGTAGTTCGGGACTAGCGGGAGTGGATACCGGGGAGCTGTTTTTT. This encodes CASSSGLAGVDTGELFF. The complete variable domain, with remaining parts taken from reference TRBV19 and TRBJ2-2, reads DGGITQSPKYLFRKEGQNVTLSCEQNLNHDAMYWYRQDPGQGLRLIYYSQIVNDFQKGDIAEGYSVSREKKESFPLTVTSAQKNPTAFYLCASSSGLAGVDTGELFFGEGSRLTVL.

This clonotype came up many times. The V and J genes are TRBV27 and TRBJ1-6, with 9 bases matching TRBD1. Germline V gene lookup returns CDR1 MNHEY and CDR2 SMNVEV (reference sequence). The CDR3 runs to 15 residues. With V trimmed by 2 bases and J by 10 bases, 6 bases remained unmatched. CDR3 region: CASSLIQGASSPLHF. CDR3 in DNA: TGTGCCAGCAGTTTAATACAGGGGGCCAGCTCACCCCTCCACTTT.

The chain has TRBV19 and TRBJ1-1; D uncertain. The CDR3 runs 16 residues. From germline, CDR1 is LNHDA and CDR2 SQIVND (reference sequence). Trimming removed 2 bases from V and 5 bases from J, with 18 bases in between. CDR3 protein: CASSIFIGRWSTEAFF. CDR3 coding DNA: TGTGCCAGTAGTATATTCATAGGAAGGTGGAGTACTGAAGCTTTCTTT.

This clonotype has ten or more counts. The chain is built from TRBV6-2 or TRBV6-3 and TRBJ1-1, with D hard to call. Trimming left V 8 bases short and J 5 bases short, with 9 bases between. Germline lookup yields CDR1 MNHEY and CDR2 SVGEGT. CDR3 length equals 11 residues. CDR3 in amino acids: CASWGWTEAFF. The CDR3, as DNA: TGTGCCAGCTGGGGTTGGACTGAAGCTTTCTTT.

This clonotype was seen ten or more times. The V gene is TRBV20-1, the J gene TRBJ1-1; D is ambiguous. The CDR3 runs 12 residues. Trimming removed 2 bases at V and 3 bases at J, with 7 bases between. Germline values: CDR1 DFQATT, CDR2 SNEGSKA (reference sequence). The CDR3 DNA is TGCAGTGCTAGATTACAACACACTGAAGCTTTCTTT. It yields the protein CSARLQHTEAFF.

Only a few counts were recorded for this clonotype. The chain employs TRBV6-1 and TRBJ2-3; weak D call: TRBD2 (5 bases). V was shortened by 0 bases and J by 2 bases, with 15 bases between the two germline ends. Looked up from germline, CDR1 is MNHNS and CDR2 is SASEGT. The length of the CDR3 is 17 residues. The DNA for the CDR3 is TGTGCCAGCAGTGAAGCGGAGGCTTCTCATTCCACAGATACGCAGTATTTT. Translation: CASSEAEASHSTDTQYF.

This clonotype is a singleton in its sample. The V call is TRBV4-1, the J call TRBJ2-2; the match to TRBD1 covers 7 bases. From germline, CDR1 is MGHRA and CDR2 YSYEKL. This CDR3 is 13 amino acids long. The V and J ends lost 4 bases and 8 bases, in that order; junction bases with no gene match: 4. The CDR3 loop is CASSRKGAGELFF. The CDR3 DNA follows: TGCGCCAGCAGCCGGAAGGGGGCTGGGGAGCTGTTTTTT.

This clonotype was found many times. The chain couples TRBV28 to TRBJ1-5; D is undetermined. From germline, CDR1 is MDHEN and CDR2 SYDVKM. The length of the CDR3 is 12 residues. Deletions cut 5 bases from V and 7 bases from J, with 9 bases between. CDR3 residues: CASSGTYQPQHF. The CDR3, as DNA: TGTGCCAGCAGTGGCACTTACCAGCCCCAGCATTTT.

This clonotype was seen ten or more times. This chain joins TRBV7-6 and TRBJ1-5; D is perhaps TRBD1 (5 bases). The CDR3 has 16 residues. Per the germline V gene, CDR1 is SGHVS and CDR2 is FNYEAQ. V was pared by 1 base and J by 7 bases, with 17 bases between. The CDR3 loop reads CASSLEGFGRGQPQHF. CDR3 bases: TGTGCCAGCAGCTTAGAGGGGTTTGGGAGAGGGCAGCCCCAGCATTTT.

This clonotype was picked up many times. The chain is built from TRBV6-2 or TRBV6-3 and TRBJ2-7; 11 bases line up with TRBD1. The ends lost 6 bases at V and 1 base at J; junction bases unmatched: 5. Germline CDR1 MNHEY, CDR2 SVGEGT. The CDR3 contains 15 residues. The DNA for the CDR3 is TGTGCCAGCAGAGGGGACAGGGGGAATTCCTACGAGCAGTACTTC. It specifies CASRGDRGNSYEQYF.

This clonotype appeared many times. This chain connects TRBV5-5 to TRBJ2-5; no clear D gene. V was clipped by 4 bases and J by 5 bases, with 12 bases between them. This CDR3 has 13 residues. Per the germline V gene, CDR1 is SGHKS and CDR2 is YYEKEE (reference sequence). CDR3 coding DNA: TGTGCCAGCAGCACCGGGCCCGGGGAGACCCAGTACTTC. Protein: CASSTGPGETQYF.

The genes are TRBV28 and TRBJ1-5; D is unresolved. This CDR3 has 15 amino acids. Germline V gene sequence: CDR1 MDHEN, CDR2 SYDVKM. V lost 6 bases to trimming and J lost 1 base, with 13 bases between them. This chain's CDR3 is CASSPARTSNQPQHF. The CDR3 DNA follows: TGTGCCAGCAGCCCGGCCCGGACGAGCAATCAGCCCCAGCATTTT.

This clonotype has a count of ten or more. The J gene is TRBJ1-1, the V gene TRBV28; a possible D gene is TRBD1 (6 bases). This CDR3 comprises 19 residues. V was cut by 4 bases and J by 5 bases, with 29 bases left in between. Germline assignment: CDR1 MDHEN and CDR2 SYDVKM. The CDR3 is CASSYQPPGGGPGRTEAFF. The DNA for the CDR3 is TGTGCCAGCAGTTACCAGCCCCCGGGGGGCGGCCCAGGACGGACTGAAGCTTTCTTT.

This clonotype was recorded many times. Written as DNA, the CDR3 is TGTGCCAGCAGTTACACTGACGAGCAGTACTTC. Translating gives CASSYTDEQYF. This chain connects TRBV28 to TRBJ2-7, with unresolved D. Trimming removed 4 bases at V and 5 bases at J, with 6 bases between. The germline V gene has CDR1 MDHEN and CDR2 SYDVKM. CDR3 length: 11 residues.

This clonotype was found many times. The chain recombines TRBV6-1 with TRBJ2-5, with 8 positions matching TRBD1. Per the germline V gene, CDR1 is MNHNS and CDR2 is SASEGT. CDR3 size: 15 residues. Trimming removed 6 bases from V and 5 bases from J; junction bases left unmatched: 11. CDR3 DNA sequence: TGTGCCAGCAGAGGCACGCAGGGGGCGTTGGAGACCCAGTACTTC. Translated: CASRGTQGALETQYF.

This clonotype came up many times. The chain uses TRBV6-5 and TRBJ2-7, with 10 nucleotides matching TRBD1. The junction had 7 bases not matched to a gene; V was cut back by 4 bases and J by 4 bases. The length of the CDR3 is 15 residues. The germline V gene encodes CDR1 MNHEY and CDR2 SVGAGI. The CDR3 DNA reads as TGTGCCAGCAGTTTCACGACAGGGGGCGCGTACGAGCAGTACTTC. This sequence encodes CASSFTTGGAYEQYF.

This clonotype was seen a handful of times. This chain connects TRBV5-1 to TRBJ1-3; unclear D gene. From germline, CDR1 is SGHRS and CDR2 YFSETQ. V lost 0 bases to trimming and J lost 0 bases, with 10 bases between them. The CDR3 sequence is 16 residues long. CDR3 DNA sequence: TGCGCCAGCAGCTTGGAGTTTCAGACCTCTGGAAACACCATATATTTT. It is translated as CASSLEFQTSGNTIYF.

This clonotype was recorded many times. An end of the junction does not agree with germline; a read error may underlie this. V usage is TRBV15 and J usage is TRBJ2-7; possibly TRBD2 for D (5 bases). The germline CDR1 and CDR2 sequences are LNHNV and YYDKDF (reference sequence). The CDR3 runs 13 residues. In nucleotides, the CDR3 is TGTGCCACCAGCAGAGACGGGGAGTACGGGCAGTACTTC. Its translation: CATSRDGEYGQYF.

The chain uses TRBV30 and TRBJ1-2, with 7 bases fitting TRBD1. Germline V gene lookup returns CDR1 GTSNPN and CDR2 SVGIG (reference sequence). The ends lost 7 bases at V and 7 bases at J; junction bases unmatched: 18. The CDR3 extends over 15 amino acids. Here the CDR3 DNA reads TGTGCCTCCTGGGATTGGACAGGCTCCCCCGCTGGCTACACCTTC. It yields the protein CASWDWTGSPAGYTF.

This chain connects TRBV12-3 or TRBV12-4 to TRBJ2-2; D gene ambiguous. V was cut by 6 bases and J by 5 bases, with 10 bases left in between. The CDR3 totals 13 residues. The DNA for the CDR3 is TGTGCCAGCAGAAACCAAAATACCGGGGAGCTGTTTTTT. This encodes CASRNQNTGELFF.

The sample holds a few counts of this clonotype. The CDR3 nucleotides are TGCAGCGCTTGGGGGGATACTGAAGCTTTCTTT. Encoded protein: CSAWGDTEAFF. The chain links TRBV29-1 to TRBJ1-1, with D perhaps matching TRBD1 (5 bases). The CDR3 extends over 11 amino acids. V was shortened by 7 bases and J by 5 bases, with 11 bases between the two germline ends. Germline V gene lookup returns CDR1 SQVTM and CDR2 ANQGSEA.

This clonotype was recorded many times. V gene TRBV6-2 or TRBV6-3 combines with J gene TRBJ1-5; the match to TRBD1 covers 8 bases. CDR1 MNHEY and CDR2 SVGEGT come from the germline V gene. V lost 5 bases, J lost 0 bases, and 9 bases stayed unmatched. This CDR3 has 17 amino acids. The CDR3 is CASSRGQAHYSNQPQHF. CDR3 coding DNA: TGTGCCAGCAGTCGGGGACAGGCTCACTATAGCAATCAGCCCCAGCATTTT.

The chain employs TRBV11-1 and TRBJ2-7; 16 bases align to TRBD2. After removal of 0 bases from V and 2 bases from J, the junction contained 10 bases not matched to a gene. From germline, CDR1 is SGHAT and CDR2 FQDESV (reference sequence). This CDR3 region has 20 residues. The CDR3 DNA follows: TGTGCCAGCAGCTTAGCTAATCCGGGACTAGCGGGAGGGCGGACCTACGAGCAGTACTTC. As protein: CASSLANPGLAGGRTYEQYF.

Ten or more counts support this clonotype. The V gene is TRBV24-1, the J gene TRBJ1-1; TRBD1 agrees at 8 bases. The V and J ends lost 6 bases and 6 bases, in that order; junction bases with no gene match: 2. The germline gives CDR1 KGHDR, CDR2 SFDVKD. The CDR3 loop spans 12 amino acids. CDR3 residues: CATSSGQAEAFF. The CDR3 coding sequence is TGTGCCACCAGTTCGGGACAGGCTGAAGCTTTCTTT.

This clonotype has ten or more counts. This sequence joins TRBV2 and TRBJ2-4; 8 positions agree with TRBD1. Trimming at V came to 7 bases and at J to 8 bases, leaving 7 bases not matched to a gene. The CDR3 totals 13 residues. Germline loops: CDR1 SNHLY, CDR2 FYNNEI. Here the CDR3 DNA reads TGTGCCAGCAATGGACAGGGAAGGGACATTCAGTACTTC. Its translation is CASNGQGRDIQYF.